Listed here are 17 T cell receptor beta chains from one sample, sequenced in a study of identical twins. TCRdb re-analysed the 5' RACE reads in MiXCR, keeping a single row per CDR3 protein. The sample records approximately 620,000 distinct CDR3 sequences, around 8.3% being singletons. The sample was also reused in another study, on yellow fever vaccine responses in identical twins.

Sequenced input: PBMCs. The receptors stem from a woman aged 18-29 years in good health.

This clonotype has more than one count but fewer than ten. The chain carries TRBV29-1 and TRBJ2-5; 11 bases map to TRBD2. Looked up from germline, CDR1 is SQVTM and CDR2 is ANQGSEA. V lost 6 bases and J lost 5; bases outside the gene matches: 11. This CDR3 has 15 residues. The CDR3 DNA is TGCAGCGTCCTCATCCTTAGCGGGGGGGCGGAGACCCAGTACTTC. This codes for CSVLILSGGAETQYF.

In this sample, this clonotype turned up many times. The J gene is TRBJ2-5, the V gene TRBV28; D tentatively reads TRBD1 or TRBD2 (7 bases each). Deletions cut 3 bases from V and 4 bases from J, with 21 bases between. The CDR3 spans 17 residues. Germline CDR1 and CDR2: MDHEN and SYDVKM. For the CDR3, the DNA is TGTGCCAGCAGTTTCAATAAGGGACTACAGGGGTCAGAGACCCAGTACTTC. It yields the protein CASSFNKGLQGSETQYF.

The chain recombines TRBV7-9 with TRBJ1-1; TRBD1 might be the D (5 bases). With 7 bases removed from V and 2 bases from J, the gap between germline ends came to 17 bases. The CDR3 is 15 residues long. Germline V gives CDR1 SEHNR, CDR2 FQNEAQ (reference sequence). CDR3 in amino acids: CASIRGVSDNTEAFF. For the CDR3, the DNA is TGTGCCAGCATCCGAGGGGTCTCAGATAACACTGAAGCTTTCTTT.

This clonotype was counted a few times. V usage is TRBV15 and J usage is TRBJ1-4; possibly TRBD1 for D (5 bases). V lost 4 bases and J 7 bases, leaving 16 bases between the germline ends. The CDR3 totals 15 residues. The germline V gene encodes CDR1 LNHNV and CDR2 YYDKDF (reference sequence). CDR3 region: CATSNIGQVGEKLFF. The CDR3 DNA follows: TGTGCCACCAGCAACATAGGACAAGTCGGTGAAAAACTGTTTTTT. The full variable domain, completed using reference TRBV15 and TRBJ1-4, is DAMVIQNPRYQVTQFGKPVTLSCSQTLNHNVMYWYQQKSSQAPKLLFHYYDKDFNNEADTPDNFQSRRPNTSFCFLDIRSPGLGDTAMYLCATSNIGQVGEKLFFGSGTQLSVL.

The J gene is TRBJ2-7, the V gene TRBV15, with TRBD2 as a possible D gene (6 bases). The CDR3 contains 19 residues. Trimming stripped 4 bases from V and 4 bases from J, with 29 bases between. Germline V gene sequence: CDR1 LNHNV, CDR2 YYDKDF (reference sequence). The CDR3 is CATSTSGLSSGVLSYEQYF. Written as DNA, the CDR3 is TGTGCCACCAGCACCTCCGGGCTCTCCTCGGGGGTCCTCTCTTACGAGCAGTACTTC.

This clonotype came up many times. The gene calls are TRBV24-1 and TRBJ2-5, with a tentative D call TRBD2 (5 bases). The V end was cut by 4 bases, the J end by 0 bases, with 8 bases between. The germline V gene has CDR1 KGHDR and CDR2 SFDVKD. The CDR3 totals 14 residues. The CDR3 DNA is TGTGCCACCAGTGAGAGGACTCACCAAGAGACCCAGTACTTC. Encoded protein: CATSERTHQETQYF.

This clonotype has just a few counts. The chain recombines TRBV5-1 with TRBJ2-1, with 11 positions matching TRBD2. J lost 12 bases, V lost 7 bases, and 12 bases had no gene match. The CDR3 is 14 amino acids. CDR1 is SGHRS and CDR2 is YFSETQ in the germline V gene. This CDR3 is CASREGLAETGQFF. The CDR3, as DNA: TGCGCCAGCCGTGAGGGACTAGCGGAAACCGGGCAGTTCTTC.

This clonotype was observed many times. V usage is TRBV20-1 and J usage is TRBJ2-7; 10 nucleotides line up with TRBD2. V lost 0 bases to trimming and J lost 1 base; unmatched junction nucleotides: 3. This CDR3 has 15 residues. The V gene's germline CDR1 is DFQATT and CDR2 SNEGSKA (reference sequence). CDR3 in DNA: TGCAGTGCTAGAGAGACTAGCGGGTCTTCCTACGAGCAGTACTTC. It specifies CSARETSGSSYEQYF.

This clonotype was seen more than once but under ten times. The chain links TRBV25-1 to TRBJ2-3; D gene uncertain. Trimming took off 10 bases at V and 1 base at J, with 15 bases between the two ends. The germline gives CDR1 MGHDK, CDR2 SYGVNS. This CDR3 is built from 14 residues. CDR3 sequence: CATQRAGGTDTQYF. DNA for the CDR3: TGTGCCACCCAACGCGCAGGAGGCACAGATACGCAGTATTTT.

J is TRBJ2-4 and V is TRBV7-9; D is unresolved. This CDR3 is 10 amino acids long. Trimming cost V 5 bases and J 8 bases, with 4 bases left between them. The germline V gene has CDR1 SEHNR and CDR2 FQNEAQ (reference sequence). The CDR3 DNA is TGTGCCAGCAGCCAGGACATTCAGTACTTC. Its protein is CASSQDIQYF.

This clonotype has just a few counts. The rearrangement joins TRBV20-1 to TRBJ2-1; 7 bases are a match to TRBD2. The J segment lost 2 bases and the V segment lost 3 bases, leaving 4 bases of the junction unmatched. From germline, CDR1 is DFQATT and CDR2 SNEGSKA (reference sequence). The CDR3 is 14 amino acids. The CDR3 reads CSASRLAAYNEQFF. CDR3 bases: TGCAGTGCTAGTAGGCTAGCGGCCTACAATGAGCAGTTCTTC.

The table lists this clonotype with a few counts. CDR3 sequence (DNA): TGTGCCAGCGTTCGGGACGCCTCCTACGAGCAGTACTTC. It specifies CASVRDASYEQYF. The rearrangement links TRBV7-9 to TRBJ2-7; either TRBD1 or TRBD2 may supply D (5 bases each). Trimming removed 8 bases from V and 0 bases from J, with 11 bases in between. This CDR3 is 13 amino acids long. Germline assignment: CDR1 SEHNR and CDR2 FQNEAQ (reference sequence).

The chain couples TRBV11-3 to TRBJ2-3, with TRBD2 as a possible D gene (7 bases). V lost 5 bases, J lost 2 bases, and 20 bases lay in between. This CDR3 comprises 17 residues. Germline assignment: CDR1 SGHNT and CDR2 YENEEA. The CDR3 here is CASSPGPGGRFTDTQYF. Written as DNA, the CDR3 is TGTGCCAGCAGCCCCGGCCCGGGGGGCCGGTTCACAGATACGCAGTATTTT.

The chain combines TRBV11-2 with TRBJ2-1, with D tentatively TRBD1 (6 bases). V was cut by 10 bases and J by 7 bases, with 32 bases left in between. The CDR3 consists of 18 residues. Germline CDR1 is SGHAT and CDR2 is FQNNGV. The CDR3 is CATQEQNRPGQKFNEQFF. In DNA, the CDR3 is TGTGCCACCCAAGAGCAGAACAGACCGGGACAAAAATTTAATGAGCAGTTCTTC.

This clonotype occurred a few times. The chain combines TRBV20-1 with TRBJ2-1; no firm D call. Looked up from germline, CDR1 is DFQATT and CDR2 is SNEGSKA (reference sequence). Trimming took 4 bases from V and 8 from J, leaving 6 bases between them. The CDR3 is 10 residues long. In nucleotides, the CDR3 is TGCAGTGCTACCGGAGATGAGCAGTTCTTC. Amino acids: CSATGDEQFF.

This clonotype was counted between two and nine times. The V gene is TRBV5-1, the J gene TRBJ2-1; D uncertain. The CDR3 totals 14 residues. The germline V gene encodes CDR1 SGHRS and CDR2 YFSETQ. V was clipped by 0 bases and J by 7 bases, with 11 bases between them. CDR3 protein: CASSLGGSANEQFF. The CDR3 coding sequence is TGCGCCAGCAGCTTGGGTGGCTCTGCGAATGAGCAGTTCTTC.

This clonotype was counted a few times. The chain couples TRBV20-1 to TRBJ2-2, with 9 bases fitting TRBD2. The ends lost 7 bases at V and 8 bases at J; junction bases unmatched: 17. The CDR3 contains 16 residues. In germline, CDR1 is DFQATT, CDR2 SNEGSKA (reference sequence). The CDR3 sequence is CSGPTSASGIFGELFF. For the CDR3, the DNA is TGCAGTGGGCCCACATCGGCTAGCGGGATTTTTGGGGAGCTGTTTTTT.